The 2 T cell receptor beta chains in this list originate from one sample, sequenced in a study of T cells in tumors after PD-1 blockade. The assay was immunoSEQ multiplex PCR, and TCRdb's table has in-frame clones only and misses some. The repertoire holds around 35,000 clones, with approximately 73% as singletons. The sequencing used PBMCs, collected after anti-PD-1 treatment. Every receptor here comes from a human donor with basal cell carcinoma.

This clone was detected only a few times. The gene calls are TRBV3-1 (or the pseudogene TRBV3-2) and TRBJ2-7; 8 bases are shared with TRBD2. The junction had 8 bases not matched to a gene; V was cut back by 1 base and J by 0 bases. Germline CDR1 and CDR2: LGHDT and YNNKEL (reference sequence). The CDR3 has 17 residues. CDR3 in DNA: TGTGCCAGCAGCCAAGCCCCCAGCGGGGGCCTCTCCTACGAGCAGTACTTC. This translates into CASSQAPSGGLSYEQYF.

This clone was seen a single time. The rearrangement links TRBV29-1 to TRBJ1-1; a weak D match, TRBD1 (6 bases). Looked up from germline, CDR1 is SQVTM and CDR2 is ANQGSEA. The CDR3 is 12 amino acids. V was clipped by 8 bases and J by 1 base, with 11 bases between them. CDR3 DNA: TGCAGCTTCGGACAGCCGAACACTGAAGCTTTCTTT. This codes for CSFGQPNTEAFF.